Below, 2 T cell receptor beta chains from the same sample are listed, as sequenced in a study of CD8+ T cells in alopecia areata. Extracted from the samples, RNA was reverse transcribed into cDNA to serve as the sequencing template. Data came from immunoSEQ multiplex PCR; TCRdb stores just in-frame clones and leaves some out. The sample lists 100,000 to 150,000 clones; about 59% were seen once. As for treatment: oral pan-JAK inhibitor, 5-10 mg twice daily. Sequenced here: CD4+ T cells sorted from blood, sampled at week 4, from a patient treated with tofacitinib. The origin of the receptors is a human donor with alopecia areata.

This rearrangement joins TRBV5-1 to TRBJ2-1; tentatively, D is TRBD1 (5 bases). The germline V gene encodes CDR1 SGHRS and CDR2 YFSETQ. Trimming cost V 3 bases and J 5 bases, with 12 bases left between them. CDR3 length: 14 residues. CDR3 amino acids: CASSSLTVNNEQFF. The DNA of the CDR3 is TGCGCCAGCAGCTCGTTGACAGTCAACAATGAGCAGTTCTTC.

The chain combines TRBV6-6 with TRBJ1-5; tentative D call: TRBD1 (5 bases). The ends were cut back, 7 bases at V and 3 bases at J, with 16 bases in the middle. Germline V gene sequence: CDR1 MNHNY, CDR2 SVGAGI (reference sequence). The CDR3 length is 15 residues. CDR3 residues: CASTSLRVPNQPQHF. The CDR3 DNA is TGTGCCAGCACCTCCCTCAGGGTTCCCAATCAGCCCCAGCATTTT.